This T cell receptor (beta chain) was captured by sequencing in a study of shared clonotypes between healthy human individuals. CDR1 is SGHVS and CDR2 is FNYEAQ in the germline V gene. Trimming took 1 base from V and 3 from J; bases not matched to a gene: 15. The CDR3 length is 19 residues. Sequencing was performed with immunoSEQ multiplex PCR; in TCRdb, only in-frame clones are kept and a portion is missing. The sample yields about 480,000 clones, about 75% seen once. The rearrangement uses TRBV7-6 and TRBJ2-1; the match to TRBD2 covers 7 bases. The clonotype was recovered from a woman in her thirties or forties in good health. Some clones in this sample may be carry-over from other donors' samples. The specimen sequenced was PBMCs. CDR3 in DNA: TGTGCCAGCAGCTTAGATTCGAGCGGGACCTCCCTTTTCTACAATGAGCAGTTCTTC. Amino acids: CASSLDSSGTSLFYNEQFF.